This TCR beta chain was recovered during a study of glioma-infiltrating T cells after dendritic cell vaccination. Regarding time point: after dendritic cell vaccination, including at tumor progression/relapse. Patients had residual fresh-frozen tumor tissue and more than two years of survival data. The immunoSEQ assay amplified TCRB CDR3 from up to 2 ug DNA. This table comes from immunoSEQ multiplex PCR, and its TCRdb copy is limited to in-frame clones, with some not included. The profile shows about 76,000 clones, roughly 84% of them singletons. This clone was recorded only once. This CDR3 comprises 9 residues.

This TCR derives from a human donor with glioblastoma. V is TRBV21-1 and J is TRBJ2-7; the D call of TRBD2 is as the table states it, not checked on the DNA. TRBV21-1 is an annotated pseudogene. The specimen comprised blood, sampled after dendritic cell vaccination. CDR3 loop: CASSKPGYF. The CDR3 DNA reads TGTGCCAGCAGCAAACCGGGGTACTTC.